The clone carrying this T cell receptor (beta chain) was picked up a small number of times. Its specificity is unknown. The data stem from a study of T cells after yellow fever vaccination. The overall study: SMART-Seq v4 Ultra Low Input handled preparation of low-cell-number fractions.

Findings and caveats of the study: Faster peaking, at day 5 versus 15, marked a secondary response that was weaker. Most primary-vaccination clones recurred post-booster (under 98% CD4, 88% CD8).

From the 5' RACE reads, TCRdb called clonotypes with MiXCR, one entry per CDR3 protein. This table has a few hundred thousand distinct CDR3 sequences, around 4.1% appearing once. This sample comprised PBMCs, obtained 5 days after the yellow fever booster vaccination. The receptor's source is a man aged 18 to 35 who received the YFV17D yellow fever vaccine.

The CDR3 bases are TGTGCCAGCAGTTTAAGCCCAGGGGCTGCAGATGAGCAGTTCTTC. Translating gives CASSLSPGAADEQFF. The chain recombines TRBV12-3 or TRBV12-4 with TRBJ2-1; the D gene is possibly TRBD1 (6 bases). This CDR3 comprises 15 residues. The ends were cut back, 2 bases at V and 8 bases at J, with 16 bases in the middle.